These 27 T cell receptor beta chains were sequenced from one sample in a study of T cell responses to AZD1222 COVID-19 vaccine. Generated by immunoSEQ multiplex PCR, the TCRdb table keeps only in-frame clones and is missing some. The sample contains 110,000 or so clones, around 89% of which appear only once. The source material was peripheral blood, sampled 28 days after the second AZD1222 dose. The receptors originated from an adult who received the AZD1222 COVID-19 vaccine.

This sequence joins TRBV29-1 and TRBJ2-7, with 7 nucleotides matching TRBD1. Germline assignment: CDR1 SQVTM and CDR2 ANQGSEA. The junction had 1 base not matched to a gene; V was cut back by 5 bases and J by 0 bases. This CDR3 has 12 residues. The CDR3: CSVRDSSYEQYF. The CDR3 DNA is TGCAGCGTTCGGGACAGCTCCTACGAGCAGTACTTC.

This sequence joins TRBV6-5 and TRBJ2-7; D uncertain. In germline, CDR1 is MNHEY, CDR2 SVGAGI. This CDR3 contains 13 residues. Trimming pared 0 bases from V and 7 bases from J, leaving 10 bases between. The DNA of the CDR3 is TGTGCCAGCAGTTACTCGAGTGGCAGTGAGCAGTACTTC. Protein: CASSYSSGSEQYF.

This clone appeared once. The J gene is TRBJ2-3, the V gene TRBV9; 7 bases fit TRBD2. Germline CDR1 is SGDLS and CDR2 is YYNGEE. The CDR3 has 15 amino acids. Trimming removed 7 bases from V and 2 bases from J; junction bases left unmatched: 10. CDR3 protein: CASQKWDYTTDTQYF. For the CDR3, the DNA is TGTGCCAGCCAGAAGTGGGACTATACCACAGATACGCAGTATTTT.

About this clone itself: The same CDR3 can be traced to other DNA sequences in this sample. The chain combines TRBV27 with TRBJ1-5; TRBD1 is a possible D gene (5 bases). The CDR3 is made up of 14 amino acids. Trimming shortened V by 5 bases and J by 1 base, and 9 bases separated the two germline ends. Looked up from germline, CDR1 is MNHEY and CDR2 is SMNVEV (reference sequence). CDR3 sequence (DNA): TGTGCCAGCAGTCCTGGGGGGAGCAATCAGCCCCAGCATTTT. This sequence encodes CASSPGGSNQPQHF.

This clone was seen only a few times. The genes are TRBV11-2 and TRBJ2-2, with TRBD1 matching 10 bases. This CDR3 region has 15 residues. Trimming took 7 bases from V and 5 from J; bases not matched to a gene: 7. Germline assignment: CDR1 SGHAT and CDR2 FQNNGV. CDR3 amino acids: CASTVGTGVTGELFF. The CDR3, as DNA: TGTGCCAGCACCGTCGGGACAGGGGTAACCGGGGAGCTGTTTTTT.

Written as DNA, the CDR3 is TGTGCCAGCACACCGGGACTAGCGGGGGGGCAGAATGAGCAGTTCTTC. As protein: CASTPGLAGGQNEQFF. The V gene is TRBV7-9, the J gene TRBJ2-1; 16 bases match TRBD2. V was clipped by 7 bases and J by 7 bases; unmatched bases: 7. The germline CDR1 and CDR2 sequences are SEHNR and FQNEAQ (reference sequence). The CDR3 spans 16 residues. The entire variable domain, with the rest obtained from reference TRBV7-9 and TRBJ2-1, is as follows: DTGVSQNPRHKITKRGQNVTFRCDPISEHNRLYWYRQTLGQGPEFLTYFQNEAQLEKSRLLSDRFSAERPKGSFSTLEIQRTEQGDSAMYLCASTPGLAGGQNEQFFGPGTRLTVL.

The CDR3 nucleotides are TGTGCCAGCAGCGTAGTTGGCACAGACAATGAGCAGTTCTTC. It codes for CASSVVGTDNEQFF. The gene calls are TRBV9 and TRBJ2-1; D call uncertain. Per germline, CDR1 SGDLS and CDR2 YYNGEE. This CDR3 contains 14 residues. The V end lost 0 bases, the J end lost 5 bases, and 9 bases lay between the germline ends.

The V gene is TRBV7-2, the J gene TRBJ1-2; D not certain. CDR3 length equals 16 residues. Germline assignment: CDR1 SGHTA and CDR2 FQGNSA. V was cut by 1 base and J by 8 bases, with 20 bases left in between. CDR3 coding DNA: TGTGCCAGCAGCTTAGGAACCGGGATACTCACCCGGGGCTACACCTTC. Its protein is CASSLGTGILTRGYTF.

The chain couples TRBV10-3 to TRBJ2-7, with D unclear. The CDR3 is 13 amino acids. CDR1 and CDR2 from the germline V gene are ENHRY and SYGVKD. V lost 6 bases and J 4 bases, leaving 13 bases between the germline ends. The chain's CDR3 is CAIRPASRYEQYF. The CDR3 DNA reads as TGTGCCATCAGACCAGCTTCAAGGTACGAGCAGTACTTC.

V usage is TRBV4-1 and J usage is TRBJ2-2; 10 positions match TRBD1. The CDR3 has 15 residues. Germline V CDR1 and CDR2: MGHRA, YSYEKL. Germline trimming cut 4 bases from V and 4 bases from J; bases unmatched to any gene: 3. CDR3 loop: CASSPGQGLTGELFF. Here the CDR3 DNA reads TGCGCCAGCAGCCCGGGACAGGGGCTCACCGGGGAGCTGTTTTTT.

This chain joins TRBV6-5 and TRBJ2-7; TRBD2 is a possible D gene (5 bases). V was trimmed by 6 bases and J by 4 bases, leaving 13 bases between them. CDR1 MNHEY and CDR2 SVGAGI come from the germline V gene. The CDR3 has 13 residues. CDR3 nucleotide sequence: TGTGCCAGCAGGAAGGACTTGAAGTACGAGCAGTACTTC. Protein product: CASRKDLKYEQYF.

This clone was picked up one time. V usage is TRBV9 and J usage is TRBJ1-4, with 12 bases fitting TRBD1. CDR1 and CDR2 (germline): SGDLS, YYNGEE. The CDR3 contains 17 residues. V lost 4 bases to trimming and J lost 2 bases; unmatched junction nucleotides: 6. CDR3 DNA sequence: TGTGCCAGCAGCCCGTCGGGACAGGGGGCCACTAATGAAAAACTGTTTTTT. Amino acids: CASSPSGQGATNEKLFF. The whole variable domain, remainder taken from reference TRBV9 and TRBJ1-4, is DSGVTQTPKHLITATGQRVTLRCSPRSGDLSVYWYQQSLDQGLQFLIQYYNGEERAKGNILERFSAQQFPDLHSELNLSSLELGDSALYFCASSPSGQGATNEKLFFGSGTQLSVL.

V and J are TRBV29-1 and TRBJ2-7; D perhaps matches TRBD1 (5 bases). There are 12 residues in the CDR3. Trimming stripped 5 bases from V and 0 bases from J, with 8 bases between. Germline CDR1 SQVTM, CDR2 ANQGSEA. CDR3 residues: CSVRGNSYEQYF. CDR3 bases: TGCAGCGTTAGGGGCAACTCCTACGAGCAGTACTTC.

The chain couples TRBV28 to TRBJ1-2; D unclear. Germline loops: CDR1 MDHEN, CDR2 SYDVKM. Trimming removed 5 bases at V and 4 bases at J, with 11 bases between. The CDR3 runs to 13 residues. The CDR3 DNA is TGTGCCAGCAGTCGCGGCCTCGCCTATGGCTACACCTTC. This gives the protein CASSRGLAYGYTF.

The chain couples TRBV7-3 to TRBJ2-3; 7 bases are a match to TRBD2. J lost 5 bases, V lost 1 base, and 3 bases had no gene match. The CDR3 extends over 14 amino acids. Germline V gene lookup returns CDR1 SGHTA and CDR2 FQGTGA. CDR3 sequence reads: CASSLRPSGDTQYF. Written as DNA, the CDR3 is TGTGCCAGCAGCTTAAGGCCTAGCGGAGATACGCAGTATTTT.

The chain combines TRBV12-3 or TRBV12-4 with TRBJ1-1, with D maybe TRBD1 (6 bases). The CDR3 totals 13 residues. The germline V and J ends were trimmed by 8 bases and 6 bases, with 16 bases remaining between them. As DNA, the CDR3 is TGTGCCAGCCGCACCACAGGGCCAGCTGAAGCTTTCTTT. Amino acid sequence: CASRTTGPAEAFF.

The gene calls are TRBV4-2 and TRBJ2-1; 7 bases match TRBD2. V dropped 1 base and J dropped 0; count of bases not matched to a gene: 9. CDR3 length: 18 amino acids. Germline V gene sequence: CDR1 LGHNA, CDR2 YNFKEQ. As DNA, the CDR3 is TGTGCCAGCAGCCAAGGCCCCCTAGCGGTCAGCTCCTACAATGAGCAGTTCTTC. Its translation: CASSQGPLAVSSYNEQFF.

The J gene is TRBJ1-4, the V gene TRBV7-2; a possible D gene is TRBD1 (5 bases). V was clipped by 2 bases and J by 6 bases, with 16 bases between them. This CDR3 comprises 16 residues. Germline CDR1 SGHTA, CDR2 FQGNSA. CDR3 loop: CASSLRRGRGDEKLFF. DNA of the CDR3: TGTGCCAGCAGCTTAAGGCGGGGCAGAGGAGATGAAAAACTGTTTTTT.

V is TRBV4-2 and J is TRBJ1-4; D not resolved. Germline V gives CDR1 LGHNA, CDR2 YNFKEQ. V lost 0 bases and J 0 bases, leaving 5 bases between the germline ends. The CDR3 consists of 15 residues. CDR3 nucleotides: TGTGCCAGCAGCCAAGAAAGAACAACTAATGAAAAACTGTTTTTT. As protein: CASSQERTTNEKLFF.

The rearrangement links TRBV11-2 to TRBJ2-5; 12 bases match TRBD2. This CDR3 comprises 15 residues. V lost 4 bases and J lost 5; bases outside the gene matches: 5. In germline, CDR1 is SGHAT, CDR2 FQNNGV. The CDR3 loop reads CASSSRLAGAETQYF. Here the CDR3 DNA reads TGTGCCAGCAGCTCTAGACTAGCGGGGGCTGAGACCCAGTACTTC.

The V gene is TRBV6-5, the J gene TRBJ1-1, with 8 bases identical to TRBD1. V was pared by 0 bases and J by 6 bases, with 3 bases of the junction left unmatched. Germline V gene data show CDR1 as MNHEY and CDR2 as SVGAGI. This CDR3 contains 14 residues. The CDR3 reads CASSYSRGLSEAFF. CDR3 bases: TGTGCCAGCAGTTACTCCAGGGGGCTTTCTGAAGCTTTCTTT.

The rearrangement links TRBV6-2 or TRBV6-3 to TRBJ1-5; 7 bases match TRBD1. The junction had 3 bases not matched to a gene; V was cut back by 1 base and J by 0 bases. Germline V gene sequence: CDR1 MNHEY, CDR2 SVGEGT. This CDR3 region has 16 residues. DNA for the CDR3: TGTGCCAGCAGTTACTGGACAGGAGATAGCAATCAGCCCCAGCATTTT. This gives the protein CASSYWTGDSNQPQHF.

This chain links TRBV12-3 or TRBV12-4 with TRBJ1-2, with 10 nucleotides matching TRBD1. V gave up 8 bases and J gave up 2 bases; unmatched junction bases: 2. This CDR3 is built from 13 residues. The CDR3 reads CASVTGGNYGYTF. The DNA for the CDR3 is TGTGCCAGCGTGACAGGGGGCAACTATGGCTACACCTTC.

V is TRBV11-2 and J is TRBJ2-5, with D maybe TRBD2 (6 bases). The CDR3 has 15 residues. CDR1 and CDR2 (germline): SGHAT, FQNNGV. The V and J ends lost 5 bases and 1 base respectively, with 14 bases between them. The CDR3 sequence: CASSAGGTLQETQYF. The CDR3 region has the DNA TGTGCCAGCAGCGCTGGCGGGACTCTCCAAGAGACCCAGTACTTC.

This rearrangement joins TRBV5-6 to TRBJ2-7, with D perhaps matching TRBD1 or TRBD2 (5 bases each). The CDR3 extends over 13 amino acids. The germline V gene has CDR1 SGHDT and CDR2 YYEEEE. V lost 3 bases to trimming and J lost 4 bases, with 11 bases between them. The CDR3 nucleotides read TGTGCCAGCAGCTCGGGACCGCTGTACGAGCAGTACTTC. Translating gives CASSSGPLYEQYF.

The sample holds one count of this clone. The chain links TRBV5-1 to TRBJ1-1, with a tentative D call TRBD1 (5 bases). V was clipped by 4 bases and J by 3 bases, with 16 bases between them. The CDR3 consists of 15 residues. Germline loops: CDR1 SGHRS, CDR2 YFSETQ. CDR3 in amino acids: CASSARGDEDTEAFF. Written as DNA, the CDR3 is TGCGCCAGCAGCGCGCGGGGGGACGAGGACACTGAAGCTTTCTTT.

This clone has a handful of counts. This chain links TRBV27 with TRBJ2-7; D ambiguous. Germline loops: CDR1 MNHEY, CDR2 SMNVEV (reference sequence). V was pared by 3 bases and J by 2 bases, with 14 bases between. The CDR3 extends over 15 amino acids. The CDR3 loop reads CASSFKAAGTYEQYF. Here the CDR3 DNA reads TGTGCCAGCAGTTTTAAGGCAGCAGGAACCTACGAGCAGTACTTC.